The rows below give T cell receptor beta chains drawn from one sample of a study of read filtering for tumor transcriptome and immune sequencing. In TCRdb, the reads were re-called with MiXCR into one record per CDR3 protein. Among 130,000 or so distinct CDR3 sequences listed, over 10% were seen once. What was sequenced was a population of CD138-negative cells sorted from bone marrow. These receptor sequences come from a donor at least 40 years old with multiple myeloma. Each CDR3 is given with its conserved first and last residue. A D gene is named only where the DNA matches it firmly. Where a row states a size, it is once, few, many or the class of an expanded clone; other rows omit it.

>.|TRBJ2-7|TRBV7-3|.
TGTGCCAGCAGCCAGGGTGGCGAGCAGTACTTT
CASSQGGEQYF
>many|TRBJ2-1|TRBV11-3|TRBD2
TGTGCCAGCAGCTCCCGGACTAGCGGGATAAGCAATGAGCAGTTCTTC
CASSSRTSGISNEQFF
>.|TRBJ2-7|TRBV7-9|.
TGTGCCAGCAGCTTCCGGGATCACTACTACGAGCAGTACTTC
CASSFRDHYYEQYF
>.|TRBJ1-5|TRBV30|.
TGTGCCTGGAGTGGGAGCAGGGAGAACCAGCCCCAGCATTTT
CAWSGSRENQPQHF
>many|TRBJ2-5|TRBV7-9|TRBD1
TGTGCCAGCAGCTCCCCGGGACAGGGGGAAGAGACCCAGTACTTC
CASSSPGQGEETQYF
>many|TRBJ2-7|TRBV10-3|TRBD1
TGTGCCACGTGCCCCAGGGGGTACGAGCAGTACTTC
CATCPRGYEQYF
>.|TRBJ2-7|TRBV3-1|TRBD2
TGTGCCAGCAGCCAAGAACCTAGCGGGAGGCACGAGCAGTACTTC
CASSQEPSGRHEQYF
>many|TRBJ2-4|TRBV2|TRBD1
TGTGCCAGCAGAGGACTCACAGGGGGTATCGAAAACATTCAGTACTTC
CASRGLTGGIENIQYF
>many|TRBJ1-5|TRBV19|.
TGTGCCACCCAGGATCCAGGGTATAGCAATCAGCCCCAGCATTTT
CATQDPGYSNQPQHF
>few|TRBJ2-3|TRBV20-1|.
TGCAGTGGTAGGTCCAGCGGCAGCACAGATACGCAGTATTTT
CSGRSSGSTDTQYF
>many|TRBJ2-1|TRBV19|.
TGTGCCAGTACCCCGAGGAAGGGAGGCGAGCAGTTCTTC
CASTPRKGGEQFF
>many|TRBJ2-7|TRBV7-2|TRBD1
TGTGCCAGCAGCCATGGACAGGGAGTGTGGAACGAGCAGTACTTC
CASSHGQGVWNEQYF
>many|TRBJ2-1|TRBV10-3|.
TGTGCCATCAGTGAGTACGAGCGAGCGAATGAGCAGTTCTTC
CAISEYERANEQFF
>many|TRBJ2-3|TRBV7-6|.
TGTGCCAGCAGCTTAGGGTCGGTAGGAGATACGCAGTATTTT
CASSLGSVGDTQYF
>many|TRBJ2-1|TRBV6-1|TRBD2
TGTGCCAGCAGTGGCGGGGGCTCCTACAATGAGCAGTTCTTC
CASSGGGSYNEQFF
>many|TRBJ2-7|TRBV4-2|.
TGTGCCAGCAGCCAAGATCTAAGGACAGTGAGCTCCTACGAGCAGTACTTC
CASSQDLRTVSSYEQYF
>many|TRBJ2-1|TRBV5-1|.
TGCGCCAGCAGCTTGGTAGCAGGTTCAGGAAATGAGCAGTTCTTC
CASSLVAGSGNEQFF
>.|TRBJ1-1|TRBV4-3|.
TGCGCCAGCAGCCAGTTCCTGGGGGGGGACACTGAAGCTTTCTTT
CASSQFLGGDTEAFF
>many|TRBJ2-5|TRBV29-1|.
TGCAGCGTTGTACCAGGAGCATCGGGGGAGACCCAGTACTTC
CSVVPGASGETQYF
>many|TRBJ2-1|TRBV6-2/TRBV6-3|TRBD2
TGTGCCACCGGGACTACGTACAATGAGCAGTTCTTC
CATGTTYNEQFF
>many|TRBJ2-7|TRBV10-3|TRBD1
TGTGCCATCAGTGATCCCCCCGGGACAGGGGAACACGAGCAGTACTTC
CAISDPPGTGEHEQYF
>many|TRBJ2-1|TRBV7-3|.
TGTGCCAGCAGTCTGACGGCTTACAATGAGCAGTTCTTC
CASSLTAYNEQFF
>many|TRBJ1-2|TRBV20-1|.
TGCAGTGCTAGAGATCTGCAGGAGTACTATGGCTACACCTTC
CSARDLQEYYGYTF
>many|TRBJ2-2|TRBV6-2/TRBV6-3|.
TGTGCCAGCAGTTACTCCCCAGCCGGGGAGCTGTTTTTT
CASSYSPAGELFF
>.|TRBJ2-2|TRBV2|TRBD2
TGTGCCAGCAGTGAAATAGCGGGATCGAACACCGGGGAGCTGTTTTTT
CASSEIAGSNTGELFF
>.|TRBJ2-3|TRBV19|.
TGTGCCAGTAGTCTCCAACGGGGCGGAAGCACAGATACGCAGTATTTT
CASSLQRGGSTDTQYF
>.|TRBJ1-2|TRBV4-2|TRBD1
TGTGCCAGCAGCCAACAGGACAGGGGGAAAGGCTACACCTTC
CASSQQDRGKGYTF
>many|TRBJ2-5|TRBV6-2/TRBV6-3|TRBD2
TGTGCCAGCAGTTACGCGGGAGGGATCCAAGAGACCCAGTACTTC
CASSYAGGIQETQYF
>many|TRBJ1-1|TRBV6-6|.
TGTGCCAGCAGTTACTCTGACGGCTACACTGAAGCTTTCTTT
CASSYSDGYTEAFF
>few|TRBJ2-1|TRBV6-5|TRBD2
TGTGCCAGCAGATCCCGGGGACTAGTGGGGGAGCAGTTCTTC
CASRSRGLVGEQFF
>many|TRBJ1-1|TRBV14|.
TGTGCCAGCAGCCAACAGGTCGTTGGTGAAGCTTTCTTT
CASSQQVVGEAFF
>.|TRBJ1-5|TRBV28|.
TGTGCCAGCCATTCTTCGTCGGGGGGAGGGCCCCAGCATTTT
CASHSSSGGGPQHF
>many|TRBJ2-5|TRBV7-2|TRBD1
TGTGCCAGCAGCTTTGACAGGGGGCTGGAGACCCAGTACTTC
CASSFDRGLETQYF
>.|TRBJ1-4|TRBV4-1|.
TGCGCCAGCAGCCAGCTGACAGGCAGGATTTATGAAAAACTGTTCTTT
CASSQLTGRIYEKLFF
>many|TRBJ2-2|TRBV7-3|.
TGTGCCAGCAGCTCCCGGGTAGCAGCGAACACCGGGGAGCTGTTTTTT
CASSSRVAANTGELFF
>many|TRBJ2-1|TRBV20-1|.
TGCAGTGCTAGAGGGGTAGGGAGAGGTAATGAGCAGTTCTTC
CSARGVGRGNEQFF
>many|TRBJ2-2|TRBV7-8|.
TGTGCCAGCAGCTTCCCCGGGGAGCTGTTTTTT
CASSFPGELFF
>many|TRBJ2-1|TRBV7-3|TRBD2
TGTGCCAGCAGCTCTTTAGCGGGAGGGTATGAGCAGTTCTTC
CASSSLAGGYEQFF
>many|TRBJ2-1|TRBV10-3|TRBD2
TGTGCCATCACCCTTTCTAGCGGGAGCTCCTACAATGAGCAGTTCTTC
CAITLSSGSSYNEQFF
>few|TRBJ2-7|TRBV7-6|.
TGTGCCAGCAGCTTAGCCCCTGATACCTACGAGCAGTACTTC
CASSLAPDTYEQYF
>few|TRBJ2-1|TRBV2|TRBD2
TGTGCCAGCAGGATCAGGACTAGCTCCTACAATGAGCAGTTCTTC
CASRIRTSSYNEQFF
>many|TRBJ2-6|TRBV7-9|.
TGTGCCAGCAGCTTAATTTTCGGAAGCTCTGGGGCCAACGTCCTGACTTTC
CASSLIFGSSGANVLTF
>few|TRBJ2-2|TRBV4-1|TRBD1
TGCGCCAGCAGCCCGACAAATCGGGGACAGAGGAACACCGGGGAGCTGTTTTTT
CASSPTNRGQRNTGELFF
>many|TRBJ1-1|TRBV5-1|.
TGCGCCAGCAGCAAGACAGCTATGAACACTGAAGCTTTCTTT
CASSKTAMNTEAFF
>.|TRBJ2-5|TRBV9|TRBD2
TGTGCCAGCAGCGGAGGACTAGCGGGAGAGGGGGAGACCCAGTACTTC
CASSGGLAGEGETQYF
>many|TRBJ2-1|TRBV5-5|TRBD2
TGTGCCAGCAGCTTGGATCTGCGGGAGGCGGCCTACAATGAGCAGTTCTTC
CASSLDLREAAYNEQFF
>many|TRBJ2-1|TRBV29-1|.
TGCAGCGTTGAGCTGAGGGGTCGATACAATGAGCAGTTCTTC
CSVELRGRYNEQFF
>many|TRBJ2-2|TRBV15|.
TGTGCCACCAGCGGAGCGTCAATATTAACCGGGGAGCTGTTTTTT
CATSGASILTGELFF
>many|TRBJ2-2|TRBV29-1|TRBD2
TGCAGCGTTGAGGGACTAGCGGGACGATCCACCGGGGAGCTGTTTTTT
CSVEGLAGRSTGELFF
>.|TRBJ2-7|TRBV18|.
TGTGCCAGCCCACCTGGCGATTACGAGCAGTACTTC
CASPPGDYEQYF
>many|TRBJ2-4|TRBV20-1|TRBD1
TGCAGTGCTAGAGGAACAGGGGTTGGCAAAAACATTCAGTACTTC
CSARGTGVGKNIQYF
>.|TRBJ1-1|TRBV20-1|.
TGCAGTGCTTATCACATGAACACTGAAGCTTTCTTT
CSAYHMNTEAFF
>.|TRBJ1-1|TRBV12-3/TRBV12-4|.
TGTGCCAGCAGTCTTGGTCTCAGTCAAGCTTTCTTT
CASSLGLSQAFF